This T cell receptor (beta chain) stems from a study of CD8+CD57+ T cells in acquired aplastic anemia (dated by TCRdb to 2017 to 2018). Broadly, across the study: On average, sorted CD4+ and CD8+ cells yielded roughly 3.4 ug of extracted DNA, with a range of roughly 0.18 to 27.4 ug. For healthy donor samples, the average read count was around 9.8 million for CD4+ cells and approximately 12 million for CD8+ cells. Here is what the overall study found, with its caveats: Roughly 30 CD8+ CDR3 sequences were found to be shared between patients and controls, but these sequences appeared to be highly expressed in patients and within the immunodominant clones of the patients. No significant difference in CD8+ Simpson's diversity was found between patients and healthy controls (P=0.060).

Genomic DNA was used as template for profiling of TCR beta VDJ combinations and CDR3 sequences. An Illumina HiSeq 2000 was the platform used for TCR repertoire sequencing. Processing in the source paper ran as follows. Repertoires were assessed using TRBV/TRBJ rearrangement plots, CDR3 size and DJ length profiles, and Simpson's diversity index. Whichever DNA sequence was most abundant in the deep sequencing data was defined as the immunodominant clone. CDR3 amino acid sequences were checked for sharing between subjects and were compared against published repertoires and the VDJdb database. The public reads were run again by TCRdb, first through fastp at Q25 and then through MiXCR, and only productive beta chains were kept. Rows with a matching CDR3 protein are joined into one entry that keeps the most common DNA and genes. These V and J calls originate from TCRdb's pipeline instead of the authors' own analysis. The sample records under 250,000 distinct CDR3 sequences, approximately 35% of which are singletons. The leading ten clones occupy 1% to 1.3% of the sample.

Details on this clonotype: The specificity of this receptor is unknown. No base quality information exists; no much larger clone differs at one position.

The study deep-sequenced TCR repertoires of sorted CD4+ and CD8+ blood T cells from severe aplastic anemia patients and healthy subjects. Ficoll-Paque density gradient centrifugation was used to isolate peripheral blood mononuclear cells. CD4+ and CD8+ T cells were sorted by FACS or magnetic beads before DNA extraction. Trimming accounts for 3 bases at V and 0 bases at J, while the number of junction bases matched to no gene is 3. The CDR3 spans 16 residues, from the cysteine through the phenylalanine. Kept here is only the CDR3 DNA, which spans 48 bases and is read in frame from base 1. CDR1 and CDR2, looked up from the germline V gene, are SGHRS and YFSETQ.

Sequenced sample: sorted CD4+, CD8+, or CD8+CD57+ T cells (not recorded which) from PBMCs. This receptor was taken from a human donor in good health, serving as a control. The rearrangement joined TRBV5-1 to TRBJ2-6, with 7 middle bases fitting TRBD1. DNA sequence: TGCGCCAGCAGCTCGTACAGGGGCTCTGGGGCCAACGTCCTGACTTTC. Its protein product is CASSSYRGSGANVLTF.